A single sample is the source of the 5 T cell receptor beta chains below, sequenced in a study of blood T cell repertoires in COVID-19. Sequencing was performed with immunoSEQ multiplex PCR; in TCRdb, only in-frame clones are kept and a portion is missing. The sample lists fewer than 85,000 clones, about 73% occurring once. Source material: peripheral blood. The receptors originated from a woman in her 70s with acute or convalescent COVID-19.

The J gene is TRBJ2-1, the V gene TRBV5-1, with TRBD2 matching 9 bases. The V gene's germline CDR1 is SGHRS and CDR2 YFSETQ. The CDR3 contains 16 residues. The ends lost 3 bases at V and 4 bases at J; junction bases unmatched: 8. CDR3 loop: CASSWGLAGGYNEQFF. The CDR3 nucleotides are TGCGCCAGCAGCTGGGGACTCGCGGGAGGGTACAATGAGCAGTTCTTC.

The V gene is TRBV7-8, the J gene TRBJ2-7; 7 bases map to TRBD1. CDR3 length equals 17 residues. The V gene end was trimmed by 4 bases and the J gene end by 0 bases; junction bases not matched to a gene: 12. Germline loops: CDR1 SGHVS, CDR2 FQNEAQ. This CDR3 reads CASSSSQTGLSSYEQYF. CDR3 in DNA: TGTGCCAGCAGCTCCTCGCAGACAGGGCTGAGCTCCTACGAGCAGTACTTC.

The CDR3: CASSGAGNFHNSPLHF. CDR3 sequence (DNA): TGTGCCAGTAGTGGGGCAGGGAACTTTCACAATTCACCCCTCCACTTT. This chain connects TRBV19 to TRBJ1-6, with D perhaps matching TRBD1 (5 bases). From germline, CDR1 is LNHDA and CDR2 SQIVND (reference sequence). The length of the CDR3 is 16 residues. Between the trimmed V and J ends, which lost 5 bases and 7 bases, there was a span of 18 bases.

This clone showed up just once. The chain recombines TRBV7-2 with TRBJ2-3; maybe TRBD2 (5 bases). V dropped 1 base and J dropped 3 bases, with 11 bases sitting between them. This CDR3 comprises 15 residues. From germline, CDR1 is SGHTA and CDR2 FQGNSA. CDR3: CASSLEGDGTDTQYF. Here the CDR3 DNA reads TGTGCCAGCAGCTTAGAGGGAGACGGGACAGATACGCAGTATTTT. The full variable domain, completed using reference TRBV7-2 and TRBJ2-3, is GAGVSQSPSNKVTEKGKDVELRCDPISGHTALYWYRQSLGQGLEFLIYFQGNSAPDKSGLPSDRFSAERTGGSVSTLTIQRTQQEDSAVYLCASSLEGDGTDTQYFGPGTRLTVL.

This clone has a single count. The V call is TRBV9, the J call TRBJ1-5, with D possibly being TRBD1 (5 bases). The V end was cut by 4 bases, the J end by 5 bases, with 10 bases between. This CDR3 comprises 13 residues. Germline assignment: CDR1 SGDLS and CDR2 YYNGEE. The CDR3 sequence: CASSFDSDQPQHF. As DNA, the CDR3 is TGTGCCAGCAGCTTCGACAGTGATCAGCCCCAGCATTTT.